This record covers a single T cell receptor (beta chain). Its antigen remains unknown. The record originates from a study of CD8 T cells in ankylosing spondylitis. Study-level findings and limits: A motif in TCR beta, a set of several highly homologous variants, appeared characteristic of ankylosing spondylitis blood.

Trimming cost V 5 bases and J 6 bases, with 7 bases left between them. Germline V CDR1 and CDR2: SGHAT, FQDESV (reference sequence). This CDR3 comprises 12 residues. MiXCR was run by TCRdb on the 5' RACE reads, yielding one entry per CDR3 protein. The sample holds 210,000 or so distinct CDR3 sequences, roughly 26% seen once. The V and J genes are TRBV11-1 and TRBJ2-2; D remains ambiguous. The sequenced sample was blood, either unsorted or a sorted T cell fraction (not recorded which). This sequence was found in a male donor with ankylosing spondylitis or in good health (not recorded which). The CDR3 region has the DNA TGTGCCAGCAGCCCGACCGCCGGGGAGCTGTTTTTT. Its translation: CASSPTAGELFF.